Each of the 13 T cell receptor beta chains below was sequenced from the same sample in a study of blood T cell repertoires in COVID-19. Generated by immunoSEQ multiplex PCR, the TCRdb table keeps only in-frame clones and is missing some. The sample lists around 400,000 clones; more than 85% were seen once. The sample comprised PBMCs or T cells enriched from blood (not recorded which). The receptors here all came from a woman aged 40 to 50 who had been exposed to COVID-19.

This clone was recorded a few times. The chain recombines TRBV24-1 with TRBJ2-2; 9 bases line up with TRBD1. Trimming cost V 1 base and J 7 bases; bases outside gene matches: 9. Germline CDR1 is KGHDR and CDR2 is SFDVKD. This CDR3 has 17 residues. CDR3 protein: CATSDLWETGGIGELFF. The CDR3 DNA follows: TGTGCCACCAGTGATTTATGGGAGACAGGGGGGATCGGGGAGCTGTTTTTT.

The CDR3 DNA sequence: TGTGCCAGCAGTGAGGGTGACAGGGGTGATGGCTACACCTTC. Its protein is CASSEGDRGDGYTF. V gene TRBV2 combines with J gene TRBJ1-2; 8 bases match TRBD1. CDR1 is SNHLY and CDR2 is FYNNEI in the germline V gene. The CDR3 is 14 amino acids. The V gene end was trimmed by 3 bases and the J gene end by 6 bases; junction bases not matched to a gene: 6.

The chain employs TRBV5-6 and TRBJ1-2; TRBD1 matches at 7 bases. CDR1 and CDR2 (germline): SGHDT, YYEEEE. V trimming: 4 bases; J trimming: 5 bases; junction bases outside the gene matches: 2. This CDR3 is 12 amino acids long. Here the CDR3 reads CASSPTGYGYTF. CDR3 nucleotides: TGTGCCAGCAGCCCGACAGGGTATGGCTACACCTTC.

This clone has a single count. CDR3 protein: CASSFRPGGNEQFF. CDR3 DNA: TGTGCCAGCAGCTTTCGTCCGGGGGGCAATGAGCAGTTCTTC. The chain links TRBV5-8 to TRBJ2-1; 7 bases agree with TRBD2. This CDR3 comprises 14 residues. V shed 2 bases, J shed 6 bases, and the junction held 5 bases outside the gene matches. Germline V gene sequence: CDR1 SGHTS, CDR2 YDEGEE.

The V call is TRBV27, the J call TRBJ2-5; maybe TRBD2 (6 bases). Germline V gives CDR1 MNHEY, CDR2 SMNVEV (reference sequence). CDR3 length: 13 residues. V dropped 6 bases and J dropped 9 bases, with 17 bases sitting between them. In DNA form, the CDR3 reads TGTGCCAGCAGGCCCGGGACTGGCGGGGCCCAGTACTTC. It specifies CASRPGTGGAQYF.

V and J are TRBV12-3 or TRBV12-4 and TRBJ1-2; no firm D call. This CDR3 has 13 amino acids. The V gene lost 2 bases and the J gene lost 2 bases, with 6 bases spanning the gap. The CDR3 here is CASSLPGNYGYTF. The DNA of the CDR3 is TGTGCCAGCAGTTTACCAGGAAACTATGGCTACACCTTC.

The chain couples TRBV19 to TRBJ1-1; D is unclear. V was clipped by 6 bases and J by 0 bases, with 20 bases between them. CDR1 is LNHDA and CDR2 is SQIVND in the germline V gene (reference sequence). There are 17 residues in the CDR3. CDR3 in amino acids: CASSRSPSTGMNTEAFF. CDR3 DNA: TGTGCCAGTAGCCGTTCCCCCTCCACGGGGATGAACACTGAAGCTTTCTTT.

This clone was found once. J is TRBJ1-1 and V is TRBV14; TRBD1 agrees at 7 bases. In germline, CDR1 is SGHDN, CDR2 FVKESK. The CDR3 spans 16 residues. Trimming removed 2 bases from V and 4 bases from J; junction bases left unmatched: 10. In DNA, the CDR3 is TGTGCCAGCAGCCAACAACTCACAGGGGCTTTCACTGAAGCTTTCTTT. Protein sequence: CASSQQLTGAFTEAFF.

The chain employs TRBV10-3 and TRBJ2-1; 12 positions match TRBD2. The ends lost 6 bases at V and 6 bases at J; junction bases unmatched: 6. Germline CDR1 is ENHRY and CDR2 is SYGVKD. This CDR3 is built from 15 residues. CDR3 region: CAISSSGGGGNEQFF. The CDR3 DNA is TGTGCCATCAGCTCTAGCGGGGGGGGAGGCAATGAGCAGTTCTTC.

The J gene is TRBJ1-2, the V gene TRBV19; D unclear. Between the trimmed V and J ends, which lost 7 bases and 4 bases, there was a span of 16 bases. The CDR3 is made up of 14 amino acids. Germline assignment: CDR1 LNHDA and CDR2 SQIVND (reference sequence). The CDR3 loop is CASIPSDTPYGYTF. For the CDR3, the DNA is TGTGCCAGTATACCCTCCGACACCCCCTATGGCTACACCTTC. The full variable domain, in which reference TRBV19 and TRBJ1-2 provide the parts outside the CDR3, is DGGITQSPKYLFRKEGQNVTLSCEQNLNHDAMYWYRQDPGQGLRLIYYSQIVNDFQKGDIAEGYSVSREKKESFPLTVTSAQKNPTAFYLCASIPSDTPYGYTFGSGTRLTVV.

The DNA of the CDR3 is TGTGCCAGTAGTATAAGATCCTCTCCCGGACAGGCAACTAACTATGGCTACACCTTC. Translated: CASSIRSSPGQATNYGYTF. The chain links TRBV19 to TRBJ1-2, with 7 bases that match TRBD1. After removal of 2 bases from V and 0 bases from J, the junction contained 15 bases not matched to a gene. The CDR3 runs 19 residues. Germline V CDR1 and CDR2: LNHDA, SQIVND (reference sequence). Full variable domain (outside the CDR3, taken from reference TRBV19 and TRBJ1-2): DGGITQSPKYLFRKEGQNVTLSCEQNLNHDAMYWYRQDPGQGLRLIYYSQIVNDFQKGDIAEGYSVSREKKESFPLTVTSAQKNPTAFYLCASSIRSSPGQATNYGYTFGSGTRLTVV.

This sequence joins TRBV7-2 and TRBJ2-1, with TRBD1 identical over 10 bases. The germline CDR1 and CDR2 sequences are SGHTA and FQGNSA. Unmatched junction bases numbered 16, after V lost 5 bases and J lost 9 bases. This CDR3 comprises 17 residues. The CDR3 is CASSPGTGTGVGSEQFF. The CDR3, as DNA: TGTGCCAGCAGCCCAGGGACCGGGACAGGGGTAGGGAGTGAGCAGTTCTTC. Complete variable domain (other parts from reference TRBV7-2 and TRBJ2-1): GAGVSQSPSNKVTEKGKDVELRCDPISGHTALYWYRQSLGQGLEFLIYFQGNSAPDKSGLPSDRFSAERTGGSVSTLTIQRTQQEDSAVYLCASSPGTGTGVGSEQFFGPGTRLTVL.

The V and J genes are TRBV9 and TRBJ2-1; 8 nucleotides agree with TRBD2. Trimming removed 0 bases from V and 6 bases from J; junction bases left unmatched: 5. The CDR3 is made up of 15 amino acids. CDR1 and CDR2 (germline): SGDLS, YYNGEE. CDR3 sequence reads: CASSVVGRVGNEQFF. In DNA, the CDR3 is TGTGCCAGCAGCGTAGTCGGGAGGGTAGGCAATGAGCAGTTCTTC.